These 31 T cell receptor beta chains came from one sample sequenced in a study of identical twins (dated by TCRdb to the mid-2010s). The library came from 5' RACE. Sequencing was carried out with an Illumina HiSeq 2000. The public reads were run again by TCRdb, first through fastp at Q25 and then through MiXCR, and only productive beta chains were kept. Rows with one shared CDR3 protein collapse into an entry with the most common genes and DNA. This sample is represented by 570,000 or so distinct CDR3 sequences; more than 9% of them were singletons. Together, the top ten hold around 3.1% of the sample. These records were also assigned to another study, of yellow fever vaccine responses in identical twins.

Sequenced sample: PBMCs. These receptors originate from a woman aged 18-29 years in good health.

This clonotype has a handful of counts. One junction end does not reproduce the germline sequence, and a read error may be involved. The CDR3 spells CASSHIAREGWGNEQFF. CDR3 DNA: TGCGCCAGCAGCCATATTGCGCGAGAGGGGTGGGGGAATGAACAGTTCTTC. This chain links TRBV4-3 with TRBJ2-1; D may be TRBD1 or TRBD2 (5 bases each). The V gene's germline CDR1 is LGHNA and CDR2 YSLEER. CDR3 length equals 17 residues.

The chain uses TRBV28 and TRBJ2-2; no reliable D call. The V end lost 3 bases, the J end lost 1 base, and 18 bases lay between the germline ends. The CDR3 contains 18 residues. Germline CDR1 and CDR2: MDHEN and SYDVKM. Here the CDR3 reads CASSFPWVGPMNTGELFF. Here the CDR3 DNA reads TGTGCCAGCAGTTTTCCGTGGGTCGGGCCGATGAACACCGGGGAGCTGTTTTTT.

In DNA form, the CDR3 reads TGTGCCACCAGCAGAGATACGCCTAGCGGATCCTACGAGCAGTACTTC. Translation gives CATSRDTPSGSYEQYF. V is TRBV15 and J is TRBJ2-7; 7 bases match TRBD2. The CDR3 covers 16 residues. Germline V lookup: CDR1 LNHNV, CDR2 YYDKDF (reference sequence). V lost 0 bases, J lost 1 base, and 6 bases stayed unmatched.

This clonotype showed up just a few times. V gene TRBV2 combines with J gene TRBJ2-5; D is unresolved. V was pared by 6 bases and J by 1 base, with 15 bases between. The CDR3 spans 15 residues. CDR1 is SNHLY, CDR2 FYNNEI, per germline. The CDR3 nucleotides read TGTGCCAGCAGAAGAGACACCCAGCCCCAAGAGACCCAGTACTTC. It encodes CASRRDTQPQETQYF.

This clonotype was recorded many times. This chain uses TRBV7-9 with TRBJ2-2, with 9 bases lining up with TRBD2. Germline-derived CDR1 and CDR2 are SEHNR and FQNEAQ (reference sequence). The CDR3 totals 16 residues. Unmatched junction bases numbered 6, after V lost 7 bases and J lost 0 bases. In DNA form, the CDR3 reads TGTGCCAGCACCCCGGGACTAGCAACGAACACCGGGGAGCTGTTTTTT. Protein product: CASTPGLATNTGELFF.

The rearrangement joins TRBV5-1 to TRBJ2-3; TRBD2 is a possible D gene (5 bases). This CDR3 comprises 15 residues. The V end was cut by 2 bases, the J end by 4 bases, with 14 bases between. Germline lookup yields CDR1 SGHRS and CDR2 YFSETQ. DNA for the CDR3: TGCGCCAGCAGCTTTAAGTTGTCGGGGTCAGATACGCAGTATTTT. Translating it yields CASSFKLSGSDTQYF.

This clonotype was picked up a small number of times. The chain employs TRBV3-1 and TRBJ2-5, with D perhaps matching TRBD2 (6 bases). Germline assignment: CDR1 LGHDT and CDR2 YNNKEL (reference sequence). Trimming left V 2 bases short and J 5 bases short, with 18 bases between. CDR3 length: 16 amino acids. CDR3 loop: CASSQSWGLEGETQYF. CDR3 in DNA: TGTGCCAGCAGCCAAAGCTGGGGACTGGAGGGGGAGACCCAGTACTTC.

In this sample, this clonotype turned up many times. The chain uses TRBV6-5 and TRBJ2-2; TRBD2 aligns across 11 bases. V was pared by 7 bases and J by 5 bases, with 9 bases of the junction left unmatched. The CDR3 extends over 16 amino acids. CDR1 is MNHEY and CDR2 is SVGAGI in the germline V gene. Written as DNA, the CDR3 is TGTGCCAGCACGGTACTAGCGGGAGAGGGTACCGGGGAGCTGTTTTTT. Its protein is CASTVLAGEGTGELFF.

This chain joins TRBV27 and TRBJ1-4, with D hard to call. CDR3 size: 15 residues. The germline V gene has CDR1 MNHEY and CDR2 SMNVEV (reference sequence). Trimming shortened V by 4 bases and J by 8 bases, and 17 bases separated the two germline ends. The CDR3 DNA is TGTGCCAGCAGTTCAAAGCCACCAATTCCCGAAAAACTGTTTTTT. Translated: CASSSKPPIPEKLFF.

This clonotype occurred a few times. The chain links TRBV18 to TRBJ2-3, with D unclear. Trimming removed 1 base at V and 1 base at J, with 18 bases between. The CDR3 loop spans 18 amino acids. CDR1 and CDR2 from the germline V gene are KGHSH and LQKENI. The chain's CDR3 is CASSPLLIVEAGTDTQYF. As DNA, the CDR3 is TGTGCCAGCTCACCACTGTTGATCGTCGAGGCGGGCACAGATACGCAGTATTTT.

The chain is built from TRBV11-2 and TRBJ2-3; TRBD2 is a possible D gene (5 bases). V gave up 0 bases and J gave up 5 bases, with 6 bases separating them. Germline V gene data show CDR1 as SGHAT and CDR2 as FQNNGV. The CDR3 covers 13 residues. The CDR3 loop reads CASSLERGDTQYF. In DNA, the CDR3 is TGTGCCAGCAGCTTAGAACGGGGAGATACGCAGTATTTT.

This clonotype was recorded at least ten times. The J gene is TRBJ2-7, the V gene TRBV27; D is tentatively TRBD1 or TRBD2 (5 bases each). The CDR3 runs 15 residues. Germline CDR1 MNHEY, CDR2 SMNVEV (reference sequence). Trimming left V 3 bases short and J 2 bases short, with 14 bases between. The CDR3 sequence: CASSLGPGGAYEQYF. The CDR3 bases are TGTGCCAGCAGTTTGGGACCCGGTGGAGCCTACGAGCAGTACTTC.

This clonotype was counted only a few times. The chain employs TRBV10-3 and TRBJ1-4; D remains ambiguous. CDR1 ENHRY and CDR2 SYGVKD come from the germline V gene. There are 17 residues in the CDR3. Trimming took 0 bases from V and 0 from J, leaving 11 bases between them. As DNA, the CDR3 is TGTGCCATCAGTGAGTCGCCCCCCACGACAACTAATGAAAAACTGTTTTTT. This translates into CAISESPPTTTNEKLFF.

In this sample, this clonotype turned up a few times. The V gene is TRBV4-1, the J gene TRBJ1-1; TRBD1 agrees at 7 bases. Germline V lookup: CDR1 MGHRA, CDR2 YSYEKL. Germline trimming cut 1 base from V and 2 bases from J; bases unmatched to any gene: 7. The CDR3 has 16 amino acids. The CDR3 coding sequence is TGCGCCAGCAGCCAAGGTCCACAGGGGTTTAACACTGAAGCTTTCTTT. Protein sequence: CASSQGPQGFNTEAFF.

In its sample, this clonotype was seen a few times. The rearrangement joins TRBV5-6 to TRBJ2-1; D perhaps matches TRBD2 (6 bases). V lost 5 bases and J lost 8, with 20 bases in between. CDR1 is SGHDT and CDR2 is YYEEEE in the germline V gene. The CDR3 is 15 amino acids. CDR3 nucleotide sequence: TGTGCCAGCAGTTCAGTTTGGGGAGCTAGCGATGAGCAGTTCTTC. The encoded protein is CASSSVWGASDEQFF.

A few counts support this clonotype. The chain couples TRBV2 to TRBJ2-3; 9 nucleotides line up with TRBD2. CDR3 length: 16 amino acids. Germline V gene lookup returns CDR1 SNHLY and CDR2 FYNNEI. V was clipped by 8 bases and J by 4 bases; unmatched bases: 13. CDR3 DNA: TGTGCCAGCGTAAATCTAGCGGGAAGGAGTGCAGATACGCAGTATTTT. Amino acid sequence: CASVNLAGRSADTQYF.

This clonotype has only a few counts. For the CDR3, the DNA is TGTGCCAGCAGCTTAGGGTCAGGGTATGCTGGCTACACCTTC. It codes for CASSLGSGYAGYTF. V gene TRBV7-2 combines with J gene TRBJ1-2; D is perhaps TRBD1 (5 bases). The germline V and J ends were trimmed by 1 base and 7 bases, with 13 bases remaining between them. The CDR3 spans 14 residues. Germline V gene lookup returns CDR1 SGHTA and CDR2 FQGNSA.

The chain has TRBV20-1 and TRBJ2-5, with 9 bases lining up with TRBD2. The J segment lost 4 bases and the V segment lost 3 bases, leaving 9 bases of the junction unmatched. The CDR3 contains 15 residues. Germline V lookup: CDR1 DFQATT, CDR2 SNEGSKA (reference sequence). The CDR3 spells CSASWAGGPSETQYF. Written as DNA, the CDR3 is TGCAGTGCTAGCTGGGCGGGGGGGCCTTCAGAGACCCAGTACTTC.

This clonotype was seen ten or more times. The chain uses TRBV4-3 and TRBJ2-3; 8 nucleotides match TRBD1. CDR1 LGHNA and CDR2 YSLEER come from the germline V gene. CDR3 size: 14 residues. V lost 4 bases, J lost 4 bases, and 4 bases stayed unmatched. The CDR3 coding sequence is TGCGCCAGCAGCCTCGGCAGGGGGCCAGATACGCAGTATTTT. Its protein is CASSLGRGPDTQYF.

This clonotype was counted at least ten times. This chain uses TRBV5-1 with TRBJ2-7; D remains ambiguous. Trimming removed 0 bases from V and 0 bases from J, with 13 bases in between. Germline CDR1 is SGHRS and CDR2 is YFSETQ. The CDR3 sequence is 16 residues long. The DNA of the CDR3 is TGCGCCAGCAGCTTGGGGGCCACAGTCTACTCCTACGAGCAGTACTTC. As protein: CASSLGATVYSYEQYF. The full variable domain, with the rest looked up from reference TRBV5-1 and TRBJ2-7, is KAGVTQTPRYLIKTRGQQVTLSCSPISGHRSVSWYQQTPGQGLQFLFEYFSETQRNKGNFPGRFSGRQFSNSRSEMNVSTLELGDSALYLCASSLGATVYSYEQYFGPGTRLTVT.

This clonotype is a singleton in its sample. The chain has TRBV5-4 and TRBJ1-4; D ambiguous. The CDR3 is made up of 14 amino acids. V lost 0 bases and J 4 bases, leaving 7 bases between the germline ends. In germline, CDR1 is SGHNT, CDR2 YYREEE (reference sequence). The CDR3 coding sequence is TGTGCCAGCAGCTTGGGCAGCCTTAATGAAAAACTGTTTTTT. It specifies CASSLGSLNEKLFF.

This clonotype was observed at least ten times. The CDR3 loop reads CASSLGDHYNEQFF. CDR3 sequence (DNA): TGCGCCAGCAGCCTGGGGGACCACTACAATGAGCAGTTCTTC. This sequence joins TRBV5-1 and TRBJ2-1; TRBD1 or TRBD2 may be the D gene (5 bases each). The germline V gene encodes CDR1 SGHRS and CDR2 YFSETQ. The CDR3 spans 14 residues. V dropped 4 bases and J dropped 3 bases, with 11 bases sitting between them.

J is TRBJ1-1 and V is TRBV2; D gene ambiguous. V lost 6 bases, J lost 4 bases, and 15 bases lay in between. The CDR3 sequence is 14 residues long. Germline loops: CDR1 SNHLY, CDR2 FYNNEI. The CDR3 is CASRVQASSTEAFF. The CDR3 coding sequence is TGTGCCAGCAGGGTCCAGGCCTCGAGCACTGAAGCTTTCTTT.

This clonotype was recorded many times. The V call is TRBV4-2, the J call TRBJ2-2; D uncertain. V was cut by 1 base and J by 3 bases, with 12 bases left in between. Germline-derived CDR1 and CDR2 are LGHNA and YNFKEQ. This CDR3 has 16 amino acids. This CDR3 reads CASSQGRDQHTGELFF. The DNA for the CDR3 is TGTGCCAGCAGCCAAGGTCGCGACCAACACACCGGGGAGCTGTTTTTT.

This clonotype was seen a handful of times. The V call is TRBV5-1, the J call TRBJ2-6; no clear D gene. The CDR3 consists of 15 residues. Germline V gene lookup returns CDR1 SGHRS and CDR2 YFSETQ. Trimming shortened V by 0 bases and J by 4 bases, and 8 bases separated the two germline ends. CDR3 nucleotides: TGCGCCAGCAGCTTGGATGTTTGGGGGGCCAACGTCCTGACTTTC. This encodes CASSLDVWGANVLTF.

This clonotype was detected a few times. The CDR3: CASSFPPGQGDNEQFF. The CDR3 nucleotides are TGTGCCAGCTCATTCCCACCGGGACAGGGCGACAATGAGCAGTTCTTC. V gene TRBV18 combines with J gene TRBJ2-1; 9 positions agree with TRBD1. Germline trimming cut 5 bases from V and 5 bases from J; bases unmatched to any gene: 10. The CDR3 totals 16 residues. The germline V gene encodes CDR1 KGHSH and CDR2 LQKENI.

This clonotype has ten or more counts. DNA of the CDR3: TGTGCCAGCAGTTTTTCGGTAACGAGCGGCTACACCTTC. This translates into CASSFSVTSGYTF. V is TRBV12-3 or TRBV12-4 and J is TRBJ1-2, with no clear D. The CDR3 has 13 amino acids. The V and J ends lost 3 bases and 8 bases respectively, with 13 bases between them.

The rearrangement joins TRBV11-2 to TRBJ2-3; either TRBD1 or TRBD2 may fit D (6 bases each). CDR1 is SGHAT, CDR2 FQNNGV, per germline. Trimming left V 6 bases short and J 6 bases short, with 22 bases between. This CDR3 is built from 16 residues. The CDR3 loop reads CASSEWGATRRDTQYF. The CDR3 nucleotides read TGTGCCAGCAGTGAATGGGGGGCGACCAGAAGGGATACGCAGTATTTT.

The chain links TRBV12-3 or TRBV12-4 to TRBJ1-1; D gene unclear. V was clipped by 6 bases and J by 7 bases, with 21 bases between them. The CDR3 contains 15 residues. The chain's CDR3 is CASRTLPIQDGEAFF. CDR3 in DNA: TGTGCCAGCAGAACCCTTCCCATACAAGACGGTGAAGCTTTCTTT.

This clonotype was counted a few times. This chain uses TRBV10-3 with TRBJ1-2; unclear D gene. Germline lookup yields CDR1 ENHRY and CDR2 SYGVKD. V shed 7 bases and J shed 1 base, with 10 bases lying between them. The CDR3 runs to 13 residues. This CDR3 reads CAITPSSNYGYTF. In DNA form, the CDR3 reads TGTGCCATCACGCCTTCGAGTAACTATGGCTACACCTTC.

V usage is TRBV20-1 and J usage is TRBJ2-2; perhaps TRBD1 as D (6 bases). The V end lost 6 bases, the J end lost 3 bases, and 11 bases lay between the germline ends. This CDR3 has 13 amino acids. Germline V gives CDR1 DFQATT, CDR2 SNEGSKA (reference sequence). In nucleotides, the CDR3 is TGCAGTGCACCCCGGACAGACACCGGGGAGCTGTTTTTT. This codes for CSAPRTDTGELFF.